This TCR beta chain was profiled in a study of PD-1 blockade in classical Hodgkin lymphoma. Study-wide results and limits: TCR diversity in CD4+, not CD8+, cells rose significantly by C4D1.

This table comes from immunoSEQ multiplex PCR, and its TCRdb copy is limited to in-frame clones, with some not included. The table has approximately 73,000 clones, 90% to 95% seen once. Turning to this clone: Its matching antigen is unknown.

Each patient experienced a relapse that followed autologous stem cell transplantation, and brentuximab vedotin exposure varied. The sequence derives from a human donor with classical Hodgkin lymphoma. The input for sequencing was peripheral blood mononuclear cells (PBMCs), taken at baseline.

This CDR3 is CASSLTVNTEAFF. CDR3 nucleotide sequence: TGTGCCAGCAGCTTAACGGTGAACACTGAAGCTTTCTTT. The chain carries TRBV7-9 and TRBJ1-1; D ambiguous. Germline-derived CDR1 and CDR2 are SEHNR and FQNEAQ (reference sequence). The V end lost 2 bases, the J end lost 0 bases, and 4 bases lay between the germline ends. This CDR3 contains 13 residues.